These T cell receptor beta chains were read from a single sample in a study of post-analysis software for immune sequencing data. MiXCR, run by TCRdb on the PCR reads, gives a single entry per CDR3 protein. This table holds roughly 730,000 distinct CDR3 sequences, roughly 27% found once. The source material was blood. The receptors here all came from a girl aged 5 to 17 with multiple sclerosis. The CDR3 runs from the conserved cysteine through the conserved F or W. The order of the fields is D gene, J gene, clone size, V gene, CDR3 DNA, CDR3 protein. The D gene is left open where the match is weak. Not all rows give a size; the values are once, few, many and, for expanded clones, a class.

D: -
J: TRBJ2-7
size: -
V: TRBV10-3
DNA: TGTGCCATCAGTGGTCCTGATTTGTTCGGACAGCCAGCCTACGAGCAGTACTTC
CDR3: CAISGPDLFGQPAYEQYF

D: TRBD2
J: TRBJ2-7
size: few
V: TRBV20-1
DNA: TGCAGTGCTAGAGACCCCGGGACTAGCGCTCACGAGCAGTACTTC
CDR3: CSARDPGTSAHEQYF

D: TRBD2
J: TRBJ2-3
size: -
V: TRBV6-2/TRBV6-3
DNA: TGTGCCAGCATTTTCAAAGCGGGAGGACGTAAAGATACGCAGTATTTT
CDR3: CASIFKAGGRKDTQYF

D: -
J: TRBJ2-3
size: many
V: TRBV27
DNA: TGTGCCAGCAGTTTCGAGAGGACAGATACGCAGTATTTT
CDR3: CASSFERTDTQYF

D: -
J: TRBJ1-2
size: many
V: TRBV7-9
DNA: TGTGCCAGCAGCAAAGATGGCTACACCTTC
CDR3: CASSKDGYTF

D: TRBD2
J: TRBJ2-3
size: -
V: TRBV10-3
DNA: TGTGCCATCACAGCGGGAGACACAGATACGCAGTATTTT
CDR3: CAITAGDTDTQYF

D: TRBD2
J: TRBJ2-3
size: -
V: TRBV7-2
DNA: TGTGCCAGCAGCGTCAGCGGGGGGGCCCCAGATACGCAGTATTTT
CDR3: CASSVSGGAPDTQYF

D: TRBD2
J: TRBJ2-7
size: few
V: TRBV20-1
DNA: TGCAGTGCCCGGAGCACTAGCGGAACCTACGAGCAGTACTTC
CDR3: CSARSTSGTYEQYF

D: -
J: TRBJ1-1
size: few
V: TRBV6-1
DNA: TGTGCCAGCAGTGAAGCTGTGTTCGCCCGGGGGATAGGCACTGAAGCTTTCTTT
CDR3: CASSEAVFARGIGTEAFF

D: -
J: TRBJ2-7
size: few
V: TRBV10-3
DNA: TGTGCCATCAGGGCCGGGACGGGCTCCTACGAGCAGTACTTC
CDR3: CAIRAGTGSYEQYF

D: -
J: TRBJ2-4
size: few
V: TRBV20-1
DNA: TGCAGTGCTAGTAGGCAGCTAGCCAAAAACATTCAGTACTTC
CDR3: CSASRQLAKNIQYF

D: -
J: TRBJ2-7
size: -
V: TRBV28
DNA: TGTGCCAGCAGCGTCGCGTCGGGACACCTACGCGAGCAGTACTTC
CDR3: CASSVASGHLREQYF

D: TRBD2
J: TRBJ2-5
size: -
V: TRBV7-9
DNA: TGTGCCAGCAGCGACGCCGGGACTAGCGGGGAAGAGACCCAGTACTTC
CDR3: CASSDAGTSGEETQYF

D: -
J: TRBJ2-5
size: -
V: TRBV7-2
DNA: TGTGCCAGCAGCCTCAGGGGGGCTAATGAGCAGTACTTC
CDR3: CASSLRGANEQYF

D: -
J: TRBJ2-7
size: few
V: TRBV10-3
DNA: TGTGCCATCAAGACCGGGGGGACAACCTACGAGCAGTACTTC
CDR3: CAIKTGGTTYEQYF

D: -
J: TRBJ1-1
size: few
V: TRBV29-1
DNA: TGCAGCGTTGGGGGGGGGCGGATGAACACTGAAGCTTTCTTT
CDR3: CSVGGGRMNTEAFF

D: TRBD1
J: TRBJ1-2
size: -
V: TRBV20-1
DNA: TGCAGTGCCAGGACAGGGGAGGGTGGCTACACCTTC
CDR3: CSARTGEGGYTF

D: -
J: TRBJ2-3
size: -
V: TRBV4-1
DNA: TGCGCCAGCAGCCAAGATGCCTATACCACAGATACGCAGTATTTT
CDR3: CASSQDAYTTDTQYF

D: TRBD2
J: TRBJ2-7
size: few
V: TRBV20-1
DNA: TGCAGTGCTAGAGATTCACGAGGACTAGCGGGAGGGCCTCGAGATTCGTACTTC
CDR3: CSARDSRGLAGGPRDSYF

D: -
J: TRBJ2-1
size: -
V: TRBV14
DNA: TGTGCCAGCAGCCAAACCGTCTACAATGAGCAGTTCTTC
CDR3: CASSQTVYNEQFF

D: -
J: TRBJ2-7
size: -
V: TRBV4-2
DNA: TGTGCCAGCAGCCAAGACGGGGGAACAGGGGCCTACGAGCAGTACTTC
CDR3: CASSQDGGTGAYEQYF

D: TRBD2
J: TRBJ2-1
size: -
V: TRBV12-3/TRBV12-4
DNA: TGTGCCAGCACCGGGTCCGGGCTAGCGGGAGAGGGGACCTACAATGAGCAGTTCTTC
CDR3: CASTGSGLAGEGTYNEQFF

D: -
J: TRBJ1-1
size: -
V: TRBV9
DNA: TGTGCCAGCAGCGCAACCCTTAAAGAACCCGCTGAAGCTTTCTTT
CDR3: CASSATLKEPAEAFF

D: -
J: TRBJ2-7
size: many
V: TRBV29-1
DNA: TGCAGCGTTGAAATGCCAAACACCTACGAGCAGTACTTC
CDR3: CSVEMPNTYEQYF

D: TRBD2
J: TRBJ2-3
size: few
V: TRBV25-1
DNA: TGTGCCAGCAGTGGTTACACTAGCGGGAGCCCCCCAGATACGCAGTATTTT
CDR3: CASSGYTSGSPPDTQYF

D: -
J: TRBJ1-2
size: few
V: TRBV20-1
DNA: TGCAGTGCTAGTATCGGAATAAACTATGGCTACACCTTC
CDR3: CSASIGINYGYTF

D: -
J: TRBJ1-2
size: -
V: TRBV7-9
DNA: TGTGCCAGCAGCTTAAGACAGGCCCTTAACTATGGCTACACCTTC
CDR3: CASSLRQALNYGYTF

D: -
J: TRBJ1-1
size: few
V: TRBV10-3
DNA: TGTGCCACCAGGAGGGACGGAAACACTGAAGCTTTCTTT
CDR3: CATRRDGNTEAFF

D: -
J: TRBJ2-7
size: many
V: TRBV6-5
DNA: TGTGCCAGCAGCCAGATCGGGGTAGCCTACGAGCAGTACTTC
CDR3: CASSQIGVAYEQYF

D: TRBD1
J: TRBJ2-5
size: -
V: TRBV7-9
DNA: TGTGCCAGCAGCCATCCTGACAGGGACCAAGAGACCCAGTACTTC
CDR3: CASSHPDRDQETQYF

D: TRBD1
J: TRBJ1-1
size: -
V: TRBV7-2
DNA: TGTGCCAGCAGCTCCCAGGGGGTGGTCGCTGAAGCTTTCTTT
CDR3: CASSSQGVVAEAFF

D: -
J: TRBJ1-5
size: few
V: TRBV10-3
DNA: TGTGCCATCAGTGAGGGCCTCAGCAATCAGCCCCAGCATTTT
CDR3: CAISEGLSNQPQHF

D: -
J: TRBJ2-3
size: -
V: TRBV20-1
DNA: TGCAGTGCGCTGACAGGGAGCGGGACAGATACGCAGTATTTT
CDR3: CSALTGSGTDTQYF

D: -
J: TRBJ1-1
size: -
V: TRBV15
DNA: TGTGCCACCAGCAGAGATTATACCGATAACACTGAAGCTTTCTTT
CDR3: CATSRDYTDNTEAFF

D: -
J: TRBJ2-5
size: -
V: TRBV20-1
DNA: TGCAGTGCTAGAGATATGGCGGGAGAGACCCAGTACTTC
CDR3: CSARDMAGETQYF